This T cell receptor (beta chain) was recovered during a study of cytomegalovirus exposure and HLA in healthy donors. Study at large: Genotyping of about 400 donors showed that 65% to 90% belonged to the Caucasian-associated ancestry cluster. The study's findings and limits: Immune exposure information available was restricted to CMV serostatus. The later analysis indicated that the majority of CMV-associated TCR beta chains appeared HLA-restricted.

The CDR3 length is 14 residues. Germline-derived CDR1 and CDR2 are SGHRS and YFSETQ. Unmatched junction bases numbered 4, after V lost 4 bases and J lost 6 bases. In the PCR, 60 Vbeta and 13 Jbeta primers were used. Libraries were prepared by immunoSEQ multiplex PCR; TCRdb keeps only in-frame clonotypes and omits some of them. The data contain about 98,000 clones, approximately 72% of them singletons. This clone was seen more than once but under ten times. Its specificity is unknown. The V and J genes are TRBV5-1 and TRBJ2-7; 13 positions match TRBD2. The sequence derives from a man aged 18 to 30 in good health and CMV-seropositive. Sequencing input: PBMCs. Here the CDR3 reads CASSTGLAGREQYF. CDR3 bases: TGCGCCAGCAGCACGGGACTAGCGGGGCGCGAGCAGTACTTC.